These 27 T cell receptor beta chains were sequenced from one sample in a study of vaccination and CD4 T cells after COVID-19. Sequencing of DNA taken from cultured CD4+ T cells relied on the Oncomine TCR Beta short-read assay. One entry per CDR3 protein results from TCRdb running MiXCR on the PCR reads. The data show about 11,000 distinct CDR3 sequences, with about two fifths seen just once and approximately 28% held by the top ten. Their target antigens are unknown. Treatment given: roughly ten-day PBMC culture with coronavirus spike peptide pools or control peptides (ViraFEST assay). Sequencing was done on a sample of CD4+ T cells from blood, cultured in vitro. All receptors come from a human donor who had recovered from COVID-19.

Written as DNA, the CDR3 is TGCAGTGCTACTCCCCTCGGGGGCATAACCACAGATACGCAGTATTTT. Translation gives CSATPLGGITTDTQYF. The chain joins TRBV20-1 to TRBJ2-3; D tentatively reads TRBD1 or TRBD2 (6 bases each). The V end lost 4 bases, the J end lost 2 bases, and 19 bases lay between the germline ends. This CDR3 region has 16 residues. In germline, CDR1 is DFQATT, CDR2 SNEGSKA (reference sequence).

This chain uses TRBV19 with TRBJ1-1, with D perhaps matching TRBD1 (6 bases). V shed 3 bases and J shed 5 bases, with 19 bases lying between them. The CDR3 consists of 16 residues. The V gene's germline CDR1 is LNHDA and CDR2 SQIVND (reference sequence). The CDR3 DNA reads TGTGCCAGTAGTATTCTACAGGGAGCCGTTACGACTGAAGCTTTCTTT. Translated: CASSILQGAVTTEAFF.

The DNA of the CDR3 is TGCGCCAGCAGCGCTGGCCAGGGGTCCCTGGGGTCACCCCTCCACTTT. This encodes CASSAGQGSLGSPLHF. The chain recombines TRBV5-1 with TRBJ1-6, with D tentatively TRBD1 (6 bases). V was shortened by 4 bases and J by 10 bases, with 21 bases between the two germline ends. Germline V lookup: CDR1 SGHRS, CDR2 YFSETQ. The CDR3 has 16 amino acids.

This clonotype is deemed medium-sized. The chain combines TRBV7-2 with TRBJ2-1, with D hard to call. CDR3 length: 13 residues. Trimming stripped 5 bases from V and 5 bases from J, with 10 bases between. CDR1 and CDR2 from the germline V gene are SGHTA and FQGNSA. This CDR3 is CASSAYIHNEQFF. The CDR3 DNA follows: TGTGCCAGCAGCGCTTATATCCACAATGAGCAGTTCTTC.

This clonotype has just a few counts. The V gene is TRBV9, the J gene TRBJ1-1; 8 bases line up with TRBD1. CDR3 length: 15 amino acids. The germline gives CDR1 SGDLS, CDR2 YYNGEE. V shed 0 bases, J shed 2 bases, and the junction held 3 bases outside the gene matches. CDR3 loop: CASSVGDRRNTEAFF. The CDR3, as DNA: TGTGCCAGCAGCGTAGGGGACAGGAGAAACACTGAAGCTTTCTTT.

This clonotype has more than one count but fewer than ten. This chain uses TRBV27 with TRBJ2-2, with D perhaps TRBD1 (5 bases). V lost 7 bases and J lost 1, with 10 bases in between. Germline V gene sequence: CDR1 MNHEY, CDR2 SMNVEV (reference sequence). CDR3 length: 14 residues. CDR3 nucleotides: TGTGCCAGCAAAGTGGGGCGGAACACCGGGGAGCTGTTTTTT. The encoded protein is CASKVGRNTGELFF.

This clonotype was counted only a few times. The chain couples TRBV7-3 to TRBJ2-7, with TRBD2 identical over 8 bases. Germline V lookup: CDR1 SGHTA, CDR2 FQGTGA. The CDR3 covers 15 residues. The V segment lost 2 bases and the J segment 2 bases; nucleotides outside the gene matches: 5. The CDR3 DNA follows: TGTGCCAGCAGCTTAGGCGGGGGGCAAACCTACGAGCAGTACTTC. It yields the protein CASSLGGGQTYEQYF.

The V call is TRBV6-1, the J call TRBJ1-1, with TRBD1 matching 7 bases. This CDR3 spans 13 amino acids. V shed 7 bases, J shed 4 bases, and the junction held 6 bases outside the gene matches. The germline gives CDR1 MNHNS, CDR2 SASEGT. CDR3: CASKGGGFTEAFF. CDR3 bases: TGTGCCAGCAAGGGAGGGGGCTTCACTGAAGCTTTCTTT.

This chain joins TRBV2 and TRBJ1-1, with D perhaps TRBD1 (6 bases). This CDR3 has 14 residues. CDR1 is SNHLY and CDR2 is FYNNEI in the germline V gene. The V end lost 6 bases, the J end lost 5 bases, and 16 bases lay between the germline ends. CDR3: CASRGGSLGTEAFF. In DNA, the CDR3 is TGTGCCAGCAGGGGGGGCAGCCTAGGGACTGAAGCTTTCTTT.

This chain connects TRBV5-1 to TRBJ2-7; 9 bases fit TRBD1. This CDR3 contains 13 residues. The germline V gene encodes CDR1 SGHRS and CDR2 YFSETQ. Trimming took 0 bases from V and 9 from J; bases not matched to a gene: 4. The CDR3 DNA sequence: TGCGCCAGCAGCTTGGAGGGACAGGGTTGGCAGTACTTC. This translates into CASSLEGQGWQYF.

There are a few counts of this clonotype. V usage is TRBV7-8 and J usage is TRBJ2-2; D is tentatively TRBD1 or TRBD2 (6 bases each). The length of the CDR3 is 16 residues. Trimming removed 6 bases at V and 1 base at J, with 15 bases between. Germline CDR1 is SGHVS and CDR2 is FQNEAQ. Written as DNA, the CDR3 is TGTGCCAGCAGTTTAAGGGGGGAGCTGAACACCGGGGAGCTGTTTTTT. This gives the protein CASSLRGELNTGELFF.

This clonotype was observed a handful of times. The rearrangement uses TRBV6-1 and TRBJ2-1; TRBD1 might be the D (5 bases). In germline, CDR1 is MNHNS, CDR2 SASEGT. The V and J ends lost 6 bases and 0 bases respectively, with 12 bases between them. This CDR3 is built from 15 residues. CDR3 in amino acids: CASSLQVNSYNEQFF. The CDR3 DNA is TGTGCCAGCAGCCTACAGGTAAACTCCTACAATGAGCAGTTCTTC.

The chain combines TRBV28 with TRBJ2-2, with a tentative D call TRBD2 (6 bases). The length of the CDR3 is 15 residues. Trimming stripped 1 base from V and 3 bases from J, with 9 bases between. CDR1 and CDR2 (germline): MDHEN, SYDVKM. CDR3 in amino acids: CASSLSPGDTGELFF. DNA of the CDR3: TGTGCCAGCAGTTTATCGCCGGGAGACACCGGGGAGCTGTTTTTT.

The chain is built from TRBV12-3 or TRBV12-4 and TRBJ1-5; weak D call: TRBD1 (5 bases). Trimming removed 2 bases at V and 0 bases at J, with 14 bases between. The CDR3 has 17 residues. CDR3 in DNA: TGTGCCAGCAGTTTAAACGGGGCAGGGTCTAGCAATCAGCCCCAGCATTTT. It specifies CASSLNGAGSSNQPQHF.

The CDR3 loop reads CASSPPEGFGYTF. Here the CDR3 DNA reads TGTGCCAGCTCACCACCTGAAGGTTTTGGCTACACCTTC. The rearrangement uses TRBV18 and TRBJ1-2; no clear D. CDR1 is KGHSH and CDR2 is LQKENI in the germline V gene. V was shortened by 0 bases and J by 7 bases, with 9 bases between the two germline ends. This CDR3 spans 13 amino acids.

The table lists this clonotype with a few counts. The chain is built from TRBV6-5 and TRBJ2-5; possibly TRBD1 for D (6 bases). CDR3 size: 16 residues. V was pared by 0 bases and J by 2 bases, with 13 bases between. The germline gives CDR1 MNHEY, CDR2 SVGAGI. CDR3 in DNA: TGTGCCAGCAGTTACTCGTGGGGGCGTAAGCAAGAGACCCAGTACTTC. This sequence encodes CASSYSWGRKQETQYF.

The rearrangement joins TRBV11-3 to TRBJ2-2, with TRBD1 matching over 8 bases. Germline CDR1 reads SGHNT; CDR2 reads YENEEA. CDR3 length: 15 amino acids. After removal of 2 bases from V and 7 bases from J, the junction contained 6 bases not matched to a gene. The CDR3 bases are TGTGCCAGCAGCTTATCGGGACAGGTCAACGGGGAGCTGTTTTTT. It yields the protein CASSLSGQVNGELFF.

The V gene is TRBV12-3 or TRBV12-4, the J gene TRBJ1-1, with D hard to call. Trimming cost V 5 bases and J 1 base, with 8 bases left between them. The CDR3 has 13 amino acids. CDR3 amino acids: CASSPYRNTEAFF. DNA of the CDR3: TGTGCCAGCAGTCCTTACAGGAACACTGAAGCTTTCTTT.

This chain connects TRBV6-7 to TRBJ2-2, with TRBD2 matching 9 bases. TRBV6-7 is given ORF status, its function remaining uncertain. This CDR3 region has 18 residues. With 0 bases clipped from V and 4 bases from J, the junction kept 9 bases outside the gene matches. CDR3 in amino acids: CASSYSSSGESGTGELFF. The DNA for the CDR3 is TGTGCCAGCAGTTACTCGTCTAGCGGGGAGTCGGGCACCGGGGAGCTGTTTTTT.

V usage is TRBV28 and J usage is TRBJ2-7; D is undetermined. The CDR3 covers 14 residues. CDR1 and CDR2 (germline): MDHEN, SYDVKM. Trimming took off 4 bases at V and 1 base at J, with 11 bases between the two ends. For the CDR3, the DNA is TGTGCCAGCAGTTCCAGGTATCGGTCCTACGAGCAGTACTTC. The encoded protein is CASSSRYRSYEQYF.

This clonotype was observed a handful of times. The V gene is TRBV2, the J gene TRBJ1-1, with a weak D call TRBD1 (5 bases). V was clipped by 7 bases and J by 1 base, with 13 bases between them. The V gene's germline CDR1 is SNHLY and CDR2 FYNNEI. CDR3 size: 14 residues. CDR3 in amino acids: CASMGTYSNTEAFF. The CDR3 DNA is TGTGCCAGCATGGGGACGTATTCGAACACTGAAGCTTTCTTT.

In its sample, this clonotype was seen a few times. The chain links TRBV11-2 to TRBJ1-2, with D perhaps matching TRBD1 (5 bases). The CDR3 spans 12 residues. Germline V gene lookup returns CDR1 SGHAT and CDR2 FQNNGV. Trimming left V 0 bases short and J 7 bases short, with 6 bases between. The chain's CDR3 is CASSLEGVGYTF. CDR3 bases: TGTGCCAGCAGCTTAGAGGGGGTTGGCTACACCTTC.

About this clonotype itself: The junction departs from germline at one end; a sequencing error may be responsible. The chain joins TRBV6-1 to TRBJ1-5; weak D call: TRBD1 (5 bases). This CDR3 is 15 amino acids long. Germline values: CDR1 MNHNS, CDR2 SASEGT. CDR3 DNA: TGTGCCAGCAGCCCGGGGACGGGAGACGGTCAGCCCCGGCATTTT. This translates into CASSPGTGDGQPRHF.

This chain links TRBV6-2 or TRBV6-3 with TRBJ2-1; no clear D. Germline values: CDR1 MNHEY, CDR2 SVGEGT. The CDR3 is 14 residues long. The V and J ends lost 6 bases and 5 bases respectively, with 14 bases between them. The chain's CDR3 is CASSPPRPNNEQFF. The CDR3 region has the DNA TGTGCCAGCAGCCCCCCTCGACCTAACAATGAGCAGTTCTTC.

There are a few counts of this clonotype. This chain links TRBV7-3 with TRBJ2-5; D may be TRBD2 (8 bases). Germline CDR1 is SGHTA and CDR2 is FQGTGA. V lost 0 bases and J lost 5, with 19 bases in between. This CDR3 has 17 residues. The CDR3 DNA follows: TGTGCCAGCAGCTTAACCGGGGGGGACAGCGGGGTGGAGACCCAGTACTTC. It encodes CASSLTGGDSGVETQYF.

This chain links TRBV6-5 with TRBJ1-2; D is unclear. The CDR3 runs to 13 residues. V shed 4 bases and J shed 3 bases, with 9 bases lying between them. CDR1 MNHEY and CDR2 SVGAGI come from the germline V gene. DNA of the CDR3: TGTGCCAGCAGTTCCGACCTTTACTATGGCTACACCTTC. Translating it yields CASSSDLYYGYTF.

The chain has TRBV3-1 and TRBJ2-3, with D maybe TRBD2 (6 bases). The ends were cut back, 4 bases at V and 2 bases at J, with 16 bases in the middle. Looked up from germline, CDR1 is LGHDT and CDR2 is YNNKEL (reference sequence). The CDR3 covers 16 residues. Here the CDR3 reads CASSLLGGGNTDTQYF. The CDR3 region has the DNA TGTGCCAGCAGCCTCTTGGGTGGGGGGAACACAGATACGCAGTATTTT.